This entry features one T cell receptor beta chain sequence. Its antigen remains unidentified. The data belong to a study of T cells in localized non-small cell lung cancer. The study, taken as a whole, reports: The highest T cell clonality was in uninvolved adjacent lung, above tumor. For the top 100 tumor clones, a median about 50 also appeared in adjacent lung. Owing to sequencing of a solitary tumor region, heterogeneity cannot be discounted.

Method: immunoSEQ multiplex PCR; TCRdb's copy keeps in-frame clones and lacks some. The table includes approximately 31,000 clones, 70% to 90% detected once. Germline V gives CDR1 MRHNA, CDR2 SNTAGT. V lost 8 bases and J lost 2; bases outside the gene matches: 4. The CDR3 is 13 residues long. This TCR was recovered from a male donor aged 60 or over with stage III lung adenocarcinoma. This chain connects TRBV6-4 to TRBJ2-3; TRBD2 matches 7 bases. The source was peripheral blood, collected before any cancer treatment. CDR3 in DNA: TGTGCCAGCGGAGCGGGGCACACAGATACGCAGTATTTT. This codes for CASGAGHTDTQYF.